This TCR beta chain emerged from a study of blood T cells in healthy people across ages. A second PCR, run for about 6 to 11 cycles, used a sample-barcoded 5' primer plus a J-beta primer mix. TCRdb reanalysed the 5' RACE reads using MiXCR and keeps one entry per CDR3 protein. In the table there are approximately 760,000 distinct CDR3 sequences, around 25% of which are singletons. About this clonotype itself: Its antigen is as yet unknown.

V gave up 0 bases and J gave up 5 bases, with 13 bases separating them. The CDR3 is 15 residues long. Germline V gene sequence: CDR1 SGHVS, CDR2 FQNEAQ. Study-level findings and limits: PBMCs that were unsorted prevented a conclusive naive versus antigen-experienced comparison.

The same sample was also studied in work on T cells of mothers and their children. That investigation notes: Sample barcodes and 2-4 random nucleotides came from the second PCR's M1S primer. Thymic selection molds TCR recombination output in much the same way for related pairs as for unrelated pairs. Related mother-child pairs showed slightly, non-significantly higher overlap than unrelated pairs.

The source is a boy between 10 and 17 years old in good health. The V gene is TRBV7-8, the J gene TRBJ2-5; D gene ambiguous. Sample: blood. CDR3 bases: TGTGCCAGCAGCTTAGCGCAAGGTTCTGGGGAGACCCAGTACTTC. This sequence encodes CASSLAQGSGETQYF.